This TCR beta chain is from a study of identical twins. This clonotype was counted many times. TCRdb re-analysed the 5' RACE reads in MiXCR, keeping a single row per CDR3 protein. There are 240,000 or so distinct CDR3 sequences in the sample; 5.5% to 7% occur only once, and around 3.4% lies in the top ten. The germline CDR1 and CDR2 sequences are SEHNR and FQNEAQ (reference sequence). The CDR3 runs 17 residues. The trim removed 5 bases at V and 1 base at J, leaving 6 bases unmatched. The sample was also linked to a second study, of yellow fever vaccine responses in identical twins.

The chain employs TRBV7-9 and TRBJ2-1; 12 positions match TRBD2. The specimen sequenced was memory (CD45RO+) T cells sorted from blood. The TCR sequence derives from a woman between 18 and 30 years old in good health. CDR3 loop: CASSRGLAGTSYNEQFF. The CDR3 DNA reads as TGTGCCAGCAGCCGCGGACTAGCGGGGACTTCCTACAATGAGCAGTTCTTC.